This T cell receptor (beta chain) is from a study of T cell responses to AZD1222 COVID-19 vaccine. Whole-study results and caveats: The breadth and depth of Spike-specific TCRs increased once two AZD1222 doses had been given. Across spike, vaccine-associated CD4 TCRs were found, dominant at 160-218 and 743-854. It should be noted that donors were predominantly white British and more often female, and clonal diversity was possibly underestimated.

TCRdb's table, derived via immunoSEQ multiplex PCR, lists solely in-frame clones and lacks some. The sample lists more than 110,000 clones; approximately 91% were seen once. Germline CDR1 reads SGHAT; CDR2 reads FQNNGV. V lost 1 base and J 9 bases, leaving 13 bases between the germline ends. There are 14 residues in the CDR3. Comment on this clone: Its matching antigen is unknown.

This TCR came from an adult in good health. Source: peripheral blood, taken on day 0 of AZD1222 vaccination. The chain joins TRBV11-2 to TRBJ2-1; no reliable D call. The CDR3 sequence is CASSLGPPLVEQFF. CDR3 bases: TGTGCCAGCAGCTTAGGGCCCCCTCTAGTTGAGCAGTTCTTC.